One T cell receptor beta chain is described in this entry. This clone has only a few counts. The clone's antigen remains unknown. No base qualities exist here, and no much larger clone lies one base off it. Library creation used the immunoSEQ multiplex PCR assay. For the multiplex PCR, a mixture combining 60 forward primers for TCR Vbeta segments and 13 reverse primers for TCR Jbeta segments was used. Amplification of the CDR3 region of rearranged TCR beta genes was performed with a multiplex PCR assay on genomic DNA. On the Illumina HiSeq System, the amplified TCR beta libraries were sequenced as 87-base-pair reads. In the authors' own workflow: A later analysis tallied 75 million to 95 million unique TCR beta chains across the roughly 610 repertoires, and some 12 million of those chains were shared by two or more donors. To remove PCR and sequencing errors, raw reads were error-corrected and collapsed into unique sequences using a nearest-neighbor algorithm that merged closely related sequences. Alignment of CDR3 sequences to IMGT reference sequences was used to assign V, D and J gene segments. Each retained sequence needed at least a six-nucleotide match to both a V gene segment and a J gene segment. Rearrangements were called productive when the CDR3 lacked stop codons and stayed in frame with V and J; all others were non-productive. Following IMGT convention, CDR3 was defined as the stretch from the second conserved V-encoded cysteine to the conserved J-encoded phenylalanine. In an earlier analysis of roughly 610 of the donors, sequences lacking an unambiguous match to a single V gene segment were excluded. An earlier analysis of a few hundred of the donors called V segments functional above 56.7% productive rearrangements and segregating when the between-donor standard deviation exceeded 5%. To diagnose cytomegalovirus status from the catalog of TCR beta chain sequences, a statistical classification framework was built. In a later analysis, TCR nucleotide sequences were compared against IMGT/GENE-DB human TR gene sequences so that V and J genes could be assigned. Using the TCRdist pipeline, a later analysis assigned CDR3 sequences along with most-parsimonious VDJ recombination scenarios. In a later analysis, each TCR beta chain was defined by its CDR3 amino acid sequence together with its V-gene family, and reads without a unique V-gene family were excluded. As a way to deal with suspected cross-contamination and a sequencing artifact, a later analysis dropped approximately 590 nucleotide sequences that were highly shared and had low generation probability. For each public chain, a later analysis derived a clonal expansion index from normalized ranks of inferred template counts within each repertoire. A later analysis computed generation probabilities with a VDJ recombination model fitted to out-of-frame rearrangements, and checked the results against IGoR. In a later analysis, TCR-TCR, TCR-HLA and TCR-CMV co-occurrence was scored with hypergeometric tests, and a repertoire-size bias correction was applied to TCR pairs. In a later analysis, false discovery rates were estimated by permuting HLA or CMV assignments 20 times. In a later analysis, co-occurring TCRs were grouped with DBSCAN, and TCRdist sequence similarity was added when clustering was performed within HLA-allele-positive subsets. Co-occurrence clustering excluded repertoires with fewer than 30,000 or more than 120,000 public chains, plus five with anomalous nucleotide sharing. Imported from immuneACCESS, the table was reduced by TCRdb to in-frame sequences with V and J called. These copies leave out some clones; in studies compared against another copy, an unresolved V gene accounts for under half, and the cause of the remainder is not known. The DNA was the basis for D and trimming; V, J and clone size are from that table. Present in this sample are 130,000 to 150,000 clones, over 60% of which were seen just once. Under 2% of the sample is in the top ten clones.

Including the terminal cysteine and phenylalanine, the CDR3 comprises 15 residues. The only DNA kept is the CDR3, 45 bases in frame from the first base. Here V drops 7 bases and J drops 2 bases, and the junction holds 8 bases not matched to any gene. The germline V gene yields MDHEN for CDR1 and SYDVKM for CDR2. The sample is drawn from a study of cytomegalovirus exposure and HLA in healthy donors (dated by TCRdb to about 2017). For context, the study as a whole: According to an earlier analysis of 587 of the donors, about 179 million T cells yielded over 100 million unique TCR beta sequences and around 280 Gb of sequence data. The genetic ancestry cluster associated with self-reported Caucasian donors included 70% to 85% of the roughly 400 genotyped donors. A later genetic analysis took genome-wide SNP genotypes for about 65% of the 666 donors and used that subset as a discovery cohort. To study patterns of TCR occurrence, a later analysis re-analyzed previously published TCR beta repertoires from around 670 donors and added high-resolution HLA genotyping. Every repertoire in the discovery cohort had been generated on one and the same sequencing platform. To predict cytomegalovirus infection status, the study brought together high-throughput TCR immunosequencing, statistical association of individual TCRs with disease status, and machine learning. A few DR-DQ haplotypes were treated as single units for association and clustering because of strong linkage in the cohort. An earlier analysis of approximately 500 of the donors applied high-throughput TCR beta sequencing to assess whether each TCR beta V gene segment acted as functional or pseudogenic. The study used immunosequencing to profile the T cell repertoires of several hundred subjects and linked those repertoires to cytomegalovirus serostatus. A separate validation cohort of 100 to 150 different subjects was used in addition to the roughly 640-subject first cohort. Among roughly 400 genotyped donors of the cohort, an average of approximately 240,000 unique TCR beta nucleotide sequences were sequenced per donor, approximately 20% of them non-productive. The study aimed to test whether cataloging public T cell receptors could reveal signatures of past pathogen exposure. Donor age, sex, ethnicity and CMV serostatus were compiled alongside the repertoire data. Roughly 300 gigabases of sequencing data and tens of millions of unique TCR sequences were included in an early release covering 550 to 800 HLA-typed donors. HLA typing covered class I and class II loci at four-digit resolution. Rather than drawing on any new phenotypic data, the later analysis identified candidate immune exposures from TCR beta sequences and the way those sequences occurred across donors. Typing coverage varied by locus: about 629-640 donors for A, B, C, DRB1 and DQB1; roughly 500 for DQA1; about 570 for DPA1; under 490 for DPB1. What the research found in general, with its limitations: Some IMGT-functional V segments, including TRBV6-2 and TRBV6-3, could not be distinguished by the 87-base-pair reads and were therefore excluded. The presence/absence analyses assumed that sequencing depth was roughly uniform across donors, and that assumption may not be true. Because counts were too low, around 18 rarely observed V segments, including chromosome 9 orphons, were left out of the earlier analysis of a few hundred of the donors. A later analysis reported that several top co-occurrence clusters appeared linked to parvovirus B19, influenza, CMV and Epstein-Barr virus. In a later genetic analysis, fewer N-insertions in productive TCRs were reported among donors in an Asian-associated ancestry cluster than the roughly 640-donor mean. Because HLA typing was missing for some donors at each locus, association tests included only the typed subset. A further reported finding was that TCR beta sequences accurately predicted the HLA-A and HLA-B alleles for most subjects in the first cohort. In a later analysis, HLA-associated TCR beta chains were found to be more clonally expanded and to have lower generation probabilities than equally common non-associated chains. Linkage disequilibrium might explain the correlated functional status among segregating V segments, but an unknown experimental factor could not be excluded. CMV serostatus was the only immune exposure information available for the cohort. Cytomegalovirus status was reported to be diagnosed by the classifier with high specificity and sensitivity in both the original and validation cohorts. In a later analysis, the rate of TCR association differed among HLA loci, with DRB1 alleles having the most associated TCRs and HLA-C alleles having the fewest. Most TCR sequences were observed very rarely across donors, whereas some public TCRs were present in many individuals. Assigning TCR associations to individual alleles was difficult when HLA alleles, especially DR and DQ, strongly co-occurred. In an earlier analysis of 587 of the donors, most TCR beta V segments appeared in productive rearrangements about 87% or about 30% of the time, broadly matching IMGT annotations. The study gave a list of over 150 TCR beta chains associated with cytomegalovirus. The authors suggested that the approach could potentially be extended to other disease states and immunological phenotypes. V-gene and J-gene trimming of TCR beta chains was associated with a missense DCLRE1C variant in a later genetic analysis, and the association was replicated in an independent cohort. In a later analysis, most CMV-associated TCR beta chains were found to appear HLA-restricted, with HLA associations seemingly driven largely by CMV exposure. A cluster of highly shared sequence variants was judged likely to be a technical artifact of the sequencing pipeline. A later analysis associated 16,951 TCR beta sequences with specific HLA alleles at a false discovery rate of 0.05. A few of the identified cytomegalovirus-associated TCR beta chains were confirmed in vitro to be specific for cytomegalovirus antigens. This cohort had only TCR beta chains sequenced, and the lack of alpha or paired-chain data limited which features could be detected.

The cohort was made up of 500 to 850 healthy bone marrow donors. At the time of sampling, every cohort member was nominally healthy, though immune exposures that went unrecorded were likely present. The donor was CMV seronegative and was included in the group of about 400 seronegative cohort members. A peripheral blood sample was provided by each donor, and peripheral blood mononuclear cells were used for TCR beta sequencing. Genomic DNA was extracted from the blood cell samples with the Qiagen DNeasy Blood Extraction Kit. The sequencing sample was made of PBMCs. The receptor's source is a woman in her forties in good health and CMV-seronegative. This chain is built from TRBV28 and TRBJ2-7; TRBD1 matches 10 bases in the middle. The nucleotides read TGTGCCAGCACCCCCCGGGACAGGGGTACCTACGAGCAGTACTTC. It translates as CASTPRDRGTYEQYF.